Reported below is one TCR beta chain. It has no known antigen specificity. Qualities for individual bases were not recorded, and no much larger clone is one base off. The CDR3 sequence holds 13 residues, the cysteine and phenylalanine included. Of all the DNA, just the CDR3 is kept, 39 bases in frame from base 1. As encoded in the germline V gene (reference sequence), CDR1 is LNHNV while CDR2 is YYDKDF. The trim is 5 bases for V and 5 bases for J, with a gap of 12 bases between the germline ends. These data come from a study of blood T cell repertoires in COVID-19 (dated by TCRdb to 2018 to 2020). Concerning the study at large: The collaborator samples originated in the United States, Italy and Spain and spanned the acute and convalescent phases of COVID-19. The prospective study material was composed of cDNA or gDNA derived from T cells, B-cell-depleted T cells, or PBMCs. Subjects who had been exposed to COVID-19, were actively infected with it, or had recovered from it provided the deeply sampled blood TCRbeta repertoires that made up the dataset. The repertoires were released in a freely available public database meant as a resource for research on the immune response to SARS-CoV-2. The samples were drawn from two sources: the first 160 participants of the ongoing ImmuneRACE study, and about 1,300 subjects contributed by 6 global collaborators. A de-identified subject ID, COVID-19 status, age in years and sex were almost always included in the sample metadata. Where HLA class I and class II types were available, the types were taken from metadata supplied by the sample provider, not from assay-based typing.

Collaborating institutions collected whole blood in K2EDTA tubes following their own protocols. For TCRbeta analysis, collaborators shipped samples as frozen whole blood, isolated PBMCs, or DNA extracted from either of those sample types. The study at large found these results: The amount of clinical and demographic metadata varied by source and participant and was provided uncurated.

The immunoSEQ Assay, a bias-controlled multiplex PCR, was used to amplify TCRbeta CDR3 regions from genomic DNA. From the authors' description of their analysis: The number of nucleated cells in each sample was estimated from the amplification of reference gene primers within the assay. Sequence reads were collapsed and filtered to measure the absolute abundance of every unique TCRbeta CDR3 rearrangement. Productive Simpson clonality was computed per sample as the square root of Simpson's diversity index over productive rearrangements. Here the immuneACCESS table is served through TCRdb, limited to in-frame sequences with V and J called. Missing clones are a known gap in these copies; in checked studies unresolved V genes cover under half, and the rest lacks a known reason. V, J and clone size are taken as reported in that table, and D and trimming were inferred from the DNA itself. In this sample the table shows 200,000 to 250,000 clones, roughly 84% of which occur a single time. The ten largest clones add up to 9.5% to 10% of the sample.

The source material was peripheral blood. This chain is built from TRBV15 and TRBJ2-5; possibly the D gene is TRBD1, per 6 matching bases. The TCR originated in a man aged 50-59 years with active or convalescent COVID-19. Here the CDR3 is given as CATSYQQGETQYF. The DNA is as follows: TGTGCCACCAGCTATCAACAGGGCGAGACCCAGTACTTC.